Listed below are T cell receptor beta chains from one sample, sequenced in a study of blood T cell repertoires in COVID-19. Sequencing was performed with immunoSEQ multiplex PCR; in TCRdb, only in-frame clones are kept and a portion is missing. Among roughly 460,000 clones listed, around 90% were seen once. Sequencing used peripheral blood. Receptors originate from a man aged 18 to 30 with COVID-19, enrolled during active disease. Both conserved end residues are part of each CDR3. The order of the fields is J gene, clone size, D gene, V gene, CDR3 protein, CDR3 DNA. A D gene is named only where the DNA matches it firmly. The size of a clone is reported for some rows only, either as once, few or many, or as a class for expanded clones.

>TRBJ1-2|-|-|TRBV30
CAWLQAGVYGYTF
TGTGCCTGGCTCCAGGCAGGGGTTTATGGCTACACCTTC
>TRBJ2-5|-|TRBD2|TRBV2
CASRQPGTSGGMVGETQYF
TGTGCCAGCAGACAGCCCGGGACTAGCGGGGGTATGGTCGGAGAGACCCAGTACTTC
>TRBJ2-3|-|-|TRBV2
CASSEDYTDTQYF
TGTGCCAGCAGTGAGGACTACACAGATACGCAGTATTTT
>TRBJ2-3|-|TRBD1|TRBV5-4
CASSRQGVRSDTQYF
TGTGCCAGCAGCAGACAGGGGGTCCGGTCAGATACGCAGTATTTT
>TRBJ1-2|-|-|TRBV19
CASKRDIYGYTF
TGTGCCAGTAAGCGGGACATCTATGGCTACACCTTC
>TRBJ2-7|-|-|TRBV5-4
CASSFKASEQYF
TGTGCCAGCAGCTTTAAAGCGAGCGAGCAGTACTTC
>TRBJ2-2|-|TRBD1|TRBV3-1/TRBV3-2
CASSRTGVVTGELFF
TGTGCCAGCAGTCGGACAGGGGTGGTCACCGGGGAGCTGTTTTTT
>TRBJ2-1|-|TRBD2|TRBV12-5
CASGLVGGRHEQFF
TGTGCTAGTGGTTTGGTAGGCGGGAGGCATGAGCAGTTCTTC
>TRBJ2-2|-|-|TRBV11-3
CASSSGTGELFF
TGTGCCAGCAGCTCGGGCACCGGGGAGCTGTTTTTT
>TRBJ2-5|-|-|TRBV3-1/TRBV3-2
CASSRTQETQYF
TGTGCCAGCAGCCGCACTCAAGAGACCCAGTACTTC
>TRBJ1-1|-|-|TRBV15
CATSSGTGEYGAFF
TGTGCCACCAGTAGCGGGACGGGTGAATATGGAGCTTTCTTT
>TRBJ2-7|-|-|TRBV7-8
CASSLLVKGSYEQYF
TGTGCCAGCAGCTTATTGGTCAAGGGGTCGTACGAGCAGTACTTC
>TRBJ2-7|-|-|TRBV2
CASSEAVRVYEQYF
TGTGCCAGCAGTGAAGCTGTGCGCGTCTACGAGCAGTACTTC
>TRBJ2-7|-|-|TRBV19
CASSIGGPTYEQYF
TGTGCCAGTAGTATCGGGGGGCCCACCTACGAGCAGTACTTC
>TRBJ2-1|-|-|TRBV5-4
CASSSNPGQTYNEQFF
TGTGCCAGCAGTTCCAACCCGGGACAAACCTACAATGAGCAGTTCTTC
>TRBJ1-5|-|TRBD1|TRBV19
CASSMTGYSNQPQHF
TGTGCCAGTAGTATGACAGGGTATAGCAATCAGCCCCAGCATTTT
>TRBJ1-2|-|TRBD1|TRBV2
CASTPSDRNLYGYTF
TGTGCCAGCACCCCCTCGGACAGGAACCTCTATGGCTACACCTTC
>TRBJ2-5|-|TRBD2|TRBV2
CASSGIAGGETQYF
TGTGCCAGCAGTGGAATAGCGGGTGGGGAGACCCAGTACTTC
>TRBJ2-7|few|TRBD1|TRBV5-1
CASSSQGAVSEQYF
TGCGCCAGCAGCTCGCAGGGGGCTGTATCCGAGCAGTACTTC
>TRBJ2-5|-|TRBD2|TRBV2
CASIVLAGTWDQYF
TGTGCCAGCATCGTACTAGCGGGAACCTGGGACCAGTACTTC
>TRBJ2-7|-|-|TRBV11-2
CASSLISHEQYF
TGTGCCAGCAGCTTAATCTCCCACGAGCAGTACTTC
>TRBJ2-3|-|-|TRBV5-1
CASSLWGQVTDTQYF
TGCGCCAGCAGCTTGTGGGGGCAAGTAACAGATACGCAGTATTTT
>TRBJ2-1|-|-|TRBV4-1
CASSQEFSTSYNEQFF
TGCGCCAGCAGCCAAGAGTTTTCTACCTCCTACAATGAGCAGTTCTTC
>TRBJ2-5|-|TRBD2|TRBV30
CASTSGQETQYF
TGTGCCTCGACTAGCGGACAAGAGACCCAGTACTTC
>TRBJ1-1|-|TRBD1|TRBV13
CASSRQGRGTEAFF
TGTGCCAGCAGCCGACAGGGGCGGGGGACTGAAGCTTTCTTT
>TRBJ2-2|-|-|TRBV6-5
CASTGTENTGELFF
TGTGCCAGCACCGGGACTGAGAACACCGGGGAGCTGTTTTTT
>TRBJ2-6|-|-|TRBV11-2
CASSYLGRGGGSGANVLTF
TGTGCCAGCAGCTACTTGGGGCGGGGAGGGGGCTCTGGGGCCAACGTCCTGACTTTC
>TRBJ1-1|-|-|TRBV12-5
CASGSGTRNTEAFF
TGTGCTAGTGGGAGCGGGACACGGAACACTGAAGCTTTCTTT
>TRBJ2-7|-|TRBD2|TRBV4-1
CASSQAGPGGSYEQYF
TGCGCCAGCAGCCAAGCAGGTCCGGGGGGCTCCTACGAGCAGTACTTC
>TRBJ2-2|-|-|TRBV2
CASSEGLNRATGELFF
TGTGCCAGCAGTGAAGGGCTGAACAGGGCCACCGGGGAGCTGTTTTTT
>TRBJ2-3|-|TRBD2|TRBV2
CASSEESSGVPTDTQYF
TGTGCCAGCAGTGAAGAGTCTAGCGGGGTCCCCACAGATACGCAGTATTTT
>TRBJ1-5|-|TRBD1|TRBV18
CASSPGQSQPQHF
TGTGCCAGCTCTCCGGGACAGAGTCAGCCCCAGCATTTT
>TRBJ2-5|-|-|TRBV19
CASSIGTSDSQETQYF
TGTGCCAGTAGTATCGGGACATCGGATTCCCAAGAGACCCAGTACTTC
>TRBJ2-5|-|TRBD2|TRBV7-9
CASILAGGIQETQYF
TGTGCCAGCATCCTAGCGGGAGGGATCCAAGAGACCCAGTACTTC
>TRBJ2-1|-|-|TRBV6-6
CASSFRVVGEQFF
TGTGCCAGCAGTTTCCGGGTAGTCGGTGAGCAGTTCTTC
>TRBJ1-5|-|TRBD1|TRBV11-2
CASSPGTGGVQPQHF
TGTGCCAGCAGCCCCGGGACAGGGGGCGTGCAGCCCCAGCATTTT
>TRBJ1-1|-|TRBD1|TRBV7-9
CASSNRQGSTEAFF
TGTGCCAGCAGCAACAGACAGGGGAGCACTGAAGCTTTCTTT
>TRBJ2-1|-|TRBD2|TRBV19
CASSMGGTTYNEQFF
TGTGCCAGTAGTATGGGAGGGACCACATACAATGAGCAGTTCTTC
>TRBJ1-1|few|-|TRBV3-1/TRBV3-2
CASRAGTEAFF
TGTGCCAGCAGGGCGGGCACTGAAGCTTTCTTT
>TRBJ1-1|-|-|TRBV15
CATSRDKTATDEAFF
TGTGCCACCAGCAGAGATAAGACAGCGACGGATGAAGCTTTCTTT
>TRBJ2-1|-|-|TRBV20-1
CSASSGGNEQFF
TGCAGTGCTAGTTCAGGAGGGAATGAGCAGTTCTTC
>TRBJ2-3|-|TRBD2|TRBV11-2
CASSPSPGLAGGPGDTQYF
TGTGCCAGCAGCCCGTCCCCGGGACTAGCGGGAGGGCCGGGAGATACGCAGTATTTT
>TRBJ1-5|few|-|TRBV10-1
CASSESERLGYENQPQHF
TGCGCCAGCAGTGAATCGGAAAGACTCGGCTATGAGAATCAGCCCCAGCATTTT
>TRBJ2-7|-|TRBD2|TRBV11-3
CASSAPSGRTYEQYF
TGTGCCAGCAGCGCCCCTAGCGGGAGAACCTACGAGCAGTACTTC
>TRBJ2-5|-|-|TRBV5-1
CASSFGTEGETQYF
TGCGCCAGCAGCTTTGGGACGGAGGGAGAGACCCAGTACTTC
>TRBJ2-2|few|TRBD2|TRBV30
CAWSGPLAANTGELFF
TGTGCCTGGAGTGGACCACTAGCGGCGAACACCGGGGAGCTGTTTTTT
>TRBJ2-7|-|TRBD1|TRBV3-1/TRBV3-2
CASSQSGTGYSYEQYF
TGTGCCAGCAGCCAATCCGGGACAGGGTACTCCTACGAGCAGTACTTC
>TRBJ2-5|-|-|TRBV2
CASSVYGKGETQYF
TGTGCCAGCAGTGTTTACGGAAAGGGGGAGACCCAGTACTTC
>TRBJ1-5|few|TRBD1|TRBV13
CASSRDRGNQPQHF
TGTGCCAGCAGCCGGGACAGGGGGAATCAGCCCCAGCATTTT
>TRBJ1-2|-|TRBD1|TRBV5-1
CASSPGQNYGYTF
TGCGCCAGCAGCCCGGGACAGAACTATGGCTACACCTTC
>TRBJ1-3|-|-|TRBV9
CASRPGLSGNTIYF
TGTGCCAGCAGGCCGGGACTCTCTGGAAACACCATATATTTT
>TRBJ1-1|-|-|TRBV15
CATSRDAVNTEAFF
TGTGCCACCAGCAGAGATGCGGTGAACACTGAAGCTTTCTTT
>TRBJ1-6|-|-|TRBV10-1
CASSESPGNSPLHF
TGCGCCAGCAGTGAAAGTCCTGGCAATTCACCCCTCCACTTT
>TRBJ1-2|-|-|TRBV28
CASSTDSRKSGYTF
TGTGCCAGCAGTACGGACAGCAGGAAGTCCGGCTACACCTTC
>TRBJ2-7|-|TRBD1|TRBV5-1
CASSLDRGRSYEQYF
TGCGCCAGCAGCCTTGACAGGGGGCGATCCTACGAGCAGTACTTC
>TRBJ2-5|-|TRBD1|TRBV7-3
CASSSVGTGDETQYF
TGTGCCAGCAGCTCGGTGGGGACAGGGGACGAGACCCAGTACTTC
>TRBJ2-1|-|TRBD2|TRBV19
CASSISGGPYNEQFF
TGTGCCAGTAGTATAAGCGGGGGCCCCTACAATGAGCAGTTCTTC
>TRBJ2-7|-|-|TRBV5-1
CASSLEGSVRNEQYF
TGCGCCAGCAGCTTGGAAGGTAGCGTGAGGAACGAGCAGTACTTC